Here is one T cell receptor (beta chain) with its context. The CDR3 has 14 amino acids. Germline values: CDR1 SGHRS, CDR2 YFSETQ. J gave up 8 bases and V 4 bases, and 5 bases lay outside the gene matches. Libraries were prepared by immunoSEQ multiplex PCR; TCRdb keeps only in-frame clonotypes and omits some of them. The data contain about 70,000 clones, 87% of them singletons. This specimen comes from a study of control samples from healthy donors and cancer patients. The specimen sequenced was PBMCs. The V and J genes are TRBV5-1 and TRBJ2-2; 10 bases fit TRBD1. The TCR sequence derives from a woman aged 45-65 years with head and neck cancer. The DNA of the CDR3 is TGCGCCAGCAGCCCCGGGACAGGGGTAGGGGAGCTGTTTTTT. Its translation is CASSPGTGVGELFF. The full variable domain, in which reference TRBV5-1 and TRBJ2-2 provide the parts outside the CDR3, is KAGVTQTPRYLIKTRGQQVTLSCSPISGHRSVSWYQQTPGQGLQFLFEYFSETQRNKGNFPGRFSGRQFSNSRSEMNVSTLELGDSALYLCASSPGTGVGELFFGEGSRLTVL.